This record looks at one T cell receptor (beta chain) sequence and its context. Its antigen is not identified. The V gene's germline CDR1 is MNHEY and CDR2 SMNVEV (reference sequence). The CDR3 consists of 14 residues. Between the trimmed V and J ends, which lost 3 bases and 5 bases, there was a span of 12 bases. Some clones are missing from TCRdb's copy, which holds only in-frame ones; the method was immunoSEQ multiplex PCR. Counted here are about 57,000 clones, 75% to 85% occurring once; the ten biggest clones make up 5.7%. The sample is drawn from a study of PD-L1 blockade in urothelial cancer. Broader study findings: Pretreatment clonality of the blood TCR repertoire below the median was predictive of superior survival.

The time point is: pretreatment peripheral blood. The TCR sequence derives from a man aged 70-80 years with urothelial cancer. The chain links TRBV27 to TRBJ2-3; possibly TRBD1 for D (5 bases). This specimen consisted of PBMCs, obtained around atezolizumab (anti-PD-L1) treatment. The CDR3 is CASSFKGAIDTQYF. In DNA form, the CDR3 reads TGTGCCAGCAGTTTTAAAGGGGCGATAGATACGCAGTATTTT.